The next 27 T cell receptor beta chains were all read from a single sample in a study of beta chain features in type 1 diabetes. Reverse transcribing all isolated RNA meant expressed TCRB transcripts were sequenced. The assay was immunoSEQ multiplex PCR, and TCRdb's table has in-frame clones only and misses some. The sample lists 900,000 or so clones, roughly 17% occurring once. The material sequenced was naive CD4+ T cells from blood. All receptors derive from a woman aged 18-30 years in good health.

V gene TRBV6-5 combines with J gene TRBJ2-2, with 8 bases identical to TRBD2. CDR1 is MNHEY and CDR2 is SVGAGI in the germline V gene. The CDR3 contains 14 residues. V shed 6 bases and J 2 bases; nucleotides not matched to a gene: 2. As DNA, the CDR3 is TGTGCCAGCAGGAGCGGGGGAAACACCGGGGAGCTGTTTTTT. As protein: CASRSGGNTGELFF.

This clone was seen more than once but under ten times. J is TRBJ2-1 and V is TRBV4-2; TRBD2 agrees at 9 bases. The CDR3 totals 18 residues. CDR1 LGHNA and CDR2 YNFKEQ come from the germline V gene. V shed 3 bases, J shed 6 bases, and the junction held 15 bases outside the gene matches. In DNA, the CDR3 is TGTGCCAGCAGCCACCCAGGTAGCTTAGCGGGAGCGTCCAATGAGCAGTTCTTC. Protein: CASSHPGSLAGASNEQFF.

This clone has only a few counts. The V and J genes are TRBV10-3 and TRBJ1-1; D possibly corresponds to TRBD1 (6 bases). Deletions cut 7 bases from V and 1 base from J, with 16 bases between. From germline, CDR1 is ENHRY and CDR2 SYGVKD. This CDR3 contains 15 residues. The CDR3 protein is CAINPGAGPNTEAFF. For the CDR3, the DNA is TGTGCCATCAACCCGGGGGCAGGGCCGAACACTGAAGCTTTCTTT.

The gene calls are TRBV6-5 and TRBJ2-7; 10 bases map to TRBD2. The CDR3 contains 15 residues. With V trimmed by 6 bases and J by 2 bases, 7 bases remained unmatched. Per germline, CDR1 MNHEY and CDR2 SVGAGI. This chain's CDR3 is CASRPLAGVTYEQYF. DNA of the CDR3: TGTGCCAGCAGACCTCTAGCGGGAGTCACCTACGAGCAGTACTTC.

The chain joins TRBV6-5 to TRBJ2-5; D might be TRBD2 (7 bases). The last part of the DNA fits TRBJ2-7 better; the J call may be wrong. Germline loops: CDR1 MNHEY, CDR2 SVGAGI. CDR3 length: 15 residues. CDR3 DNA: TGTGCCAGCGCAGCCCGGGGGGACATATCCTACGAGCAGTACTTC. Protein product: CASAARGDISYEQYF.

This clone was counted only a few times. The chain employs TRBV28 and TRBJ2-2; 7 positions agree with TRBD1. In germline, CDR1 is MDHEN, CDR2 SYDVKM. The V gene end was trimmed by 7 bases and the J gene end by 4 bases; junction bases not matched to a gene: 3. The CDR3 consists of 13 residues. This chain's CDR3 is CASKDRFTGELFF. Written as DNA, the CDR3 is TGTGCCAGCAAGGACAGGTTCACCGGGGAGCTGTTTTTT.

The chain joins TRBV2 to TRBJ2-7, with D perhaps TRBD2 (5 bases). The germline gives CDR1 SNHLY, CDR2 FYNNEI. The CDR3 spans 14 residues. The V end lost 3 bases, the J end lost 2 bases, and 11 bases lay between the germline ends. The CDR3 coding sequence is TGTGCCAGCAGTGATATGTGGGGAGCCTACGAGCAGTACTTC. It encodes CASSDMWGAYEQYF.

The chain is built from TRBV10-3 and TRBJ2-3; TRBD2 agrees at 8 bases. This CDR3 spans 17 amino acids. Trimming took 1 base from V and 0 from J; bases not matched to a gene: 6. Germline loops: CDR1 ENHRY, CDR2 SYGVKD. The CDR3 loop reads CAISEWASGYSTDTQYF. The CDR3 region has the DNA TGTGCCATCAGTGAGTGGGCTAGCGGGTATAGCACAGATACGCAGTATTTT.

The chain links TRBV27 to TRBJ2-7; TRBD2 matches 14 bases. The germline V gene has CDR1 MNHEY and CDR2 SMNVEV (reference sequence). V lost 2 bases to trimming and J lost 3 bases; unmatched junction nucleotides: 3. The CDR3 is 16 residues long. As DNA, the CDR3 is TGTGCCAGCAGTTTAACCGGGACTAGCGGGAGCTACGAGCAGTACTTC. Protein: CASSLTGTSGSYEQYF.

In this sample, this clone turned up a few times. The sample contains more than one DNA sequence encoding this CDR3. This chain connects TRBV5-4 to TRBJ2-3; 7 nucleotides line up with TRBD1. Germline V gives CDR1 SGHNT, CDR2 YYREEE (reference sequence). The CDR3 extends over 14 amino acids. V lost 0 bases to trimming and J lost 3 bases; unmatched junction nucleotides: 1. Written as DNA, the CDR3 is TGTGCCAGCAGCTTGGGGACAGGAACAGATACGCAGTATTTT. It is translated as CASSLGTGTDTQYF. The whole variable domain, remainder taken from reference TRBV5-4 and TRBJ2-3, is ETGVTQSPTHLIKTRGQQVTLRCSSQSGHNTVSWYQQALGQGPQFIFQYYREEENGRGNFPPRFSGLQFPNYSSELNVNALELDDSALYLCASSLGTGTDTQYFGPGTRLTVL.

This clone showed up just a few times. This chain joins TRBV10-3 and TRBJ2-7; the match to TRBD1 covers 7 bases. V shed 8 bases and J 0 bases; nucleotides not matched to a gene: 4. This CDR3 is 13 amino acids long. Looked up from germline, CDR1 is ENHRY and CDR2 is SYGVKD. In DNA form, the CDR3 reads TGTGCCATCGGGGGACAGAACTCCTACGAGCAGTACTTC. Translation gives CAIGGQNSYEQYF.

This clone was seen a few times. The V and J genes are TRBV19 and TRBJ2-7; 11 bases match TRBD1. Losses at the gene ends were 5 bases for V and 7 bases for J; bases not matched to a gene: 10. Germline V CDR1 and CDR2: LNHDA, SQIVND (reference sequence). CDR3 length equals 15 residues. The CDR3 spells CASSRFGTGGEEQYF. In DNA, the CDR3 is TGTGCCAGTAGTCGGTTCGGGACAGGGGGAGAAGAGCAGTACTTC.

This clone occurred a few times. The chain recombines TRBV5-1 with TRBJ1-5; 8 bases align to TRBD1. The V gene end was trimmed by 1 base and the J gene end by 3 bases; junction bases not matched to a gene: 3. The CDR3 spans 15 residues. CDR1 and CDR2 from the germline V gene are SGHRS and YFSETQ. DNA of the CDR3: TGCGCCAGCAGCTTGTTGGGACAGGACAATCAGCCCCAGCATTTT. This sequence encodes CASSLLGQDNQPQHF. Based on the CDR3 plus reference TRBV5-1 and TRBJ1-5, the full variable domain is KAGVTQTPRYLIKTRGQQVTLSCSPISGHRSVSWYQQTPGQGLQFLFEYFSETQRNKGNFPGRFSGRQFSNSRSEMNVSTLELGDSALYLCASSLLGQDNQPQHFGDGTRLSIL.

This clone was seen more than once but under ten times. The DNA of the CDR3 is TGCGCCAGCAGCGGCGGATGGAACTCTGGAAACACCATATATTTT. Its translation: CASSGGWNSGNTIYF. The rearrangement joins TRBV4-3 to TRBJ1-3; the D is unclear. The CDR3 contains 15 residues. V was clipped by 5 bases and J by 0 bases, with 11 bases between them. Germline CDR1 LGHNA, CDR2 YSLEER.

This clone was counted between two and nine times. Other DNA sequences within the sample encode an identical CDR3. This sequence joins TRBV6-5 and TRBJ1-5; D unresolved. CDR1 and CDR2 from the germline V gene are MNHEY and SVGAGI. The CDR3 length is 14 residues. V lost 0 bases, J lost 4 bases, and 7 bases lay in between. CDR3 sequence (DNA): TGTGCCAGCAGTTACTCACGTGGAAATCAGCCCCAGCATTTT. It translates to CASSYSRGNQPQHF.

The chain uses TRBV10-2 and TRBJ2-6, with a tentative D call TRBD2 (6 bases). V lost 7 bases and J lost 1, with 11 bases in between. CDR3 length: 15 amino acids. Germline V gene data show CDR1 as WSHSY and CDR2 as SAAADI. The CDR3 protein is CASTGGLSGANVLTF. CDR3 bases: TGCGCCAGCACCGGAGGGCTGTCTGGGGCCAACGTCCTGACTTTC.

A note on this clone: Other nucleotide sequences from this sample produce the same CDR3. The chain carries TRBV28 and TRBJ2-2, with D perhaps matching TRBD1 or TRBD2 (5 bases each). CDR1 is MDHEN, CDR2 SYDVKM, per germline. V shed 2 bases and J shed 8 bases, with 6 bases lying between them. CDR3 length: 12 amino acids. CDR3 in amino acids: CASSLGTGELFF. In nucleotides, the CDR3 is TGTGCCAGCAGTTTAGGGACGGGGGAGCTGTTTTTT.

The rearrangement links TRBV6-5 to TRBJ1-3; D ambiguous. Germline assignment: CDR1 MNHEY and CDR2 SVGAGI. The V end lost 5 bases, the J end lost 2 bases, and 7 bases lay between the germline ends. This CDR3 comprises 13 residues. CDR3 DNA sequence: TGTGCCAGCAGTCAAGGCCCTGGAAACACCATATATTTT. Translation gives CASSQGPGNTIYF.

The genes are TRBV6-1 and TRBJ1-4; D is unresolved. The V gene's germline CDR1 is MNHNS and CDR2 SASEGT. The V end was cut by 8 bases, the J end by 7 bases, with 11 bases between. This CDR3 has 12 residues. DNA of the CDR3: TGTGCCAGCGGAAGACACGGTGAAAAACTGTTTTTT. This gives the protein CASGRHGEKLFF.

This clone was observed a handful of times. The rearrangement joins TRBV7-8 to TRBJ2-3; 7 bases fit TRBD2. V trimming: 5 bases; J trimming: 2 bases; junction bases outside the gene matches: 4. Germline lookup yields CDR1 SGHVS and CDR2 FQNEAQ. The CDR3 consists of 14 residues. Written as DNA, the CDR3 is TGTGCCAGCAGCCCAGCGGGATTCACAGATACGCAGTATTTT. Translated: CASSPAGFTDTQYF.

This clone was counted a few times. The chain has TRBV11-1 and TRBJ2-7; tentative D call: TRBD2 (6 bases). Per germline, CDR1 SGHAT and CDR2 FQDESV (reference sequence). The CDR3 covers 14 residues. V was cut by 3 bases and J by 1 base, with 10 bases left in between. The CDR3 region is CASSFAGRSYEQYF. The CDR3 DNA sequence: TGTGCCAGCAGCTTTGCAGGGAGGTCCTACGAGCAGTACTTC.

This clone was observed a handful of times. The rearrangement links TRBV10-3 to TRBJ2-5; perhaps TRBD2 as D (6 bases). V was shortened by 5 bases and J by 2 bases, with 12 bases between the two germline ends. CDR3 length: 14 residues. Germline loops: CDR1 ENHRY, CDR2 SYGVKD. The CDR3 nucleotides are TGTGCCATCAGTAGGGACTTAGTACAAGAGACCCAGTACTTC. Translation: CAISRDLVQETQYF.

This clone was counted between two and nine times. This chain joins TRBV28 and TRBJ2-7; unclear D gene. Per germline, CDR1 MDHEN and CDR2 SYDVKM. The CDR3 runs 15 residues. V dropped 5 bases and J dropped 2 bases, with 16 bases sitting between them. The DNA of the CDR3 is TGTGCCAGCAGTCCCCCCCGCGGCAGGACCTACGAGCAGTACTTC. Protein sequence: CASSPPRGRTYEQYF.

This clone has just a few counts. Additional DNA sequences in this sample encode the identical CDR3. CDR3 sequence reads: CSADSGANVLTF. CDR3 sequence (DNA): TGCAGCGCTGACTCTGGGGCCAACGTCCTGACTTTC. The chain combines TRBV29-1 with TRBJ2-6; D uncertain. V lost 7 bases, J lost 0 bases, and 4 bases lay in between. CDR1 is SQVTM, CDR2 ANQGSEA, per germline. The CDR3 has 12 amino acids.

The chain has TRBV9 and TRBJ2-1; D unresolved. Trimming left V 0 bases short and J 0 bases short, with 10 bases between. Germline-derived CDR1 and CDR2 are SGDLS and YYNGEE. This CDR3 is built from 16 residues. Written as DNA, the CDR3 is TGTGCCAGCAGCGTAGATCTGGAGATCTCCTACAATGAGCAGTTCTTC. Amino acids: CASSVDLEISYNEQFF.

Only a few counts were recorded for this clone. The chain joins TRBV7-2 to TRBJ2-7, with 10 positions matching TRBD2. The CDR3 is 16 residues long. The J segment lost 0 bases and the V segment lost 0 bases, leaving 2 bases of the junction unmatched. The germline gives CDR1 SGHTA, CDR2 FQGNSA. The CDR3 DNA is TGTGCCAGCAGCTTAGCCTCTAGCGGGAGCTCCTACGAGCAGTACTTC. Protein sequence: CASSLASSGSSYEQYF. The entire variable domain, with the rest obtained from reference TRBV7-2 and TRBJ2-7, is as follows: GAGVSQSPSNKVTEKGKDVELRCDPISGHTALYWYRQSLGQGLEFLIYFQGNSAPDKSGLPSDRFSAERTGGSVSTLTIQRTQQEDSAVYLCASSLASSGSSYEQYFGPGTRLTVT.

In its sample, this clone was seen a few times. The chain employs TRBV5-1 and TRBJ2-4; no reliable D call. Deletions cut 0 bases from V and 1 base from J, with 8 bases between. Germline V gene data show CDR1 as SGHRS and CDR2 as YFSETQ. This CDR3 contains 15 residues. The CDR3 DNA reads as TGCGCCAGCAGCTTGGGAGACTTTGCCAAAAACATTCAGTACTTC. This translates into CASSLGDFAKNIQYF.